This TCR beta chain was sequenced during a study of CD8 T cells in ankylosing spondylitis. There are 14 residues in the CDR3. CDR1 is MNHEY and CDR2 is SMNVEV in the germline V gene (reference sequence). Trimming took 7 bases from V and 1 from J, leaving 14 bases between them. In this sample, this clonotype turned up a few times. As yet, its antigen is unknown. Regarding the study as a whole: Typical of ankylosing spondylitis blood, it appeared, was a TCR beta motif of several highly homologous variants. In the blood and synovial fluid of reactive arthritis, some motif variants had been previously reported. Reportedly, disease-linked clones are significantly enriched in ankylosing spondylitis patients' matched synovial fluid.

5'-RACE, quantitative and with molecular barcodes, yielded the TCR beta libraries. One entry per CDR3 protein results from TCRdb running MiXCR on the 5' RACE reads. The data show a few hundred thousand distinct CDR3 sequences, with about 20% seen just once and approximately 14% held by the top ten. The source is a male donor with ankylosing spondylitis or in good health (not recorded which). The chain carries TRBV27 and TRBJ2-7; D may be TRBD1 (5 bases). Sample: blood, either unsorted or a sorted T cell fraction (not recorded which). The CDR3 is CASKETAYSYEQYF. The DNA of the CDR3 is TGTGCCAGCAAAGAGACAGCGTATTCCTACGAGCAGTACTTC.